These 32 T cell receptor beta chains originate from one sample sequenced in a study of cytotoxic CD8 clonotypes in ibrutinib-treated CLL. Only in-frame clones appear in the TCRdb table, and some are missing; sequencing was by immunoSEQ multiplex PCR. This table has hundreds of thousands of clones, roughly 79% appearing once. Sequencing used PBMCs, obtained before ibrutinib treatment. These receptors all stem from a human donor with chronic lymphocytic leukemia.

The CDR3: CAWRDPGTGNGELFF. In DNA form, the CDR3 reads TGTGCCTGGAGGGATCCCGGGACAGGGAATGGGGAGCTGTTTTTT. The rearrangement uses TRBV30 and TRBJ2-2, with 9 bases lining up with TRBD1. Germline CDR1 is GTSNPN and CDR2 is SVGIG (reference sequence). Trimming took 3 bases from V and 8 from J; bases not matched to a gene: 10. The CDR3 is 15 residues long. The entire variable domain, with the rest obtained from reference TRBV30 and TRBJ2-2, is as follows: SQTIHQWPATLVQPVGSPLSLECTVEGTSNPNLYWYRQAAGRGLQLLFYSVGIGQISSEVPQNLSASRPQDRQFILSSKKLLLSDSGFYLCAWRDPGTGNGELFFGEGSRLTVL.

This clone was counted only a few times. In DNA form, the CDR3 reads TGTGCCAGCAGTGAACAGGGGCTTGGTGGCTACACCTTC. Translating gives CASSEQGLGGYTF. The chain combines TRBV6-5 with TRBJ1-2; 7 nucleotides line up with TRBD1. CDR3 size: 13 residues. Trimming removed 5 bases from V and 7 bases from J; junction bases left unmatched: 7. The germline V gene encodes CDR1 MNHEY and CDR2 SVGAGI.

The chain links TRBV5-1 to TRBJ2-1; 12 bases are shared with TRBD2. The V gene end was trimmed by 4 bases and the J gene end by 4 bases; junction bases not matched to a gene: 9. Germline-derived CDR1 and CDR2 are SGHRS and YFSETQ. The CDR3 runs 17 residues. This CDR3 reads CASSPGTSGFDYNEQFF. CDR3 in DNA: TGCGCCAGCAGCCCGGGGACTAGCGGGTTCGATTACAATGAGCAGTTCTTC.

In regard to this clone: One end of the junction varies from germline; a read error may be responsible. The chain has TRBV7-7 and TRBJ2-1; 8 bases fit TRBD2. Germline V CDR1 and CDR2: SSHAT, FNYEAQ (reference sequence). The CDR3 extends over 17 amino acids. The CDR3 loop is CASSSRAGESSYNEQFF. CDR3 DNA sequence: TGTGCTAGCAGCTCGAGAGCGGGAGAAAGCTCCTACAATGAGCAGTTCTTC.

This chain links TRBV4-3 with TRBJ2-7; unclear D gene. V was shortened by 1 base and J by 4 bases, with 11 bases between the two germline ends. The CDR3 runs to 14 residues. The V gene's germline CDR1 is LGHNA and CDR2 YSLEER. The CDR3, as DNA: TGCGCCAGCAGCCAAGTAGGCAGATATTACGAGCAGTACTTC. This translates into CASSQVGRYYEQYF.

V and J are TRBV7-2 and TRBJ2-7; 7 positions match TRBD1. The CDR3 loop spans 16 amino acids. Germline CDR1 and CDR2: SGHTA and FQGNSA. With 1 base clipped from V and 0 bases from J, the junction kept 6 bases outside the gene matches. This CDR3 is CASSLDGTVISYEQYF. DNA of the CDR3: TGTGCCAGCAGCTTAGATGGGACAGTTATCTCCTACGAGCAGTACTTC.

The chain employs TRBV7-9 and TRBJ2-1; D gene uncertain. V was cut by 5 bases and J by 9 bases, with 11 bases left in between. The CDR3 loop spans 12 amino acids. CDR1 and CDR2 (germline): SEHNR, FQNEAQ (reference sequence). The CDR3 sequence: CASSPDLSEQFF. CDR3 coding DNA: TGTGCCAGCAGCCCGGACCTGAGTGAGCAGTTCTTC.

This clone has only one observation. The CDR3 DNA follows: TGTGCCAGCAGGGACAGTAATGAAAAACTGTTTTTT. Amino acid sequence: CASRDSNEKLFF. The rearrangement uses TRBV6-6 and TRBJ1-4; TRBD1 might be the D (6 bases). The CDR3 has 12 residues. CDR1 and CDR2 (germline): MNHNY, SVGAGI (reference sequence). V shed 6 bases and J shed 4 bases, with 6 bases lying between them.

This chain connects TRBV19 to TRBJ2-5; a possible D gene is TRBD1 (6 bases). The CDR3 spans 13 residues. CDR1 is LNHDA and CDR2 is SQIVND in the germline V gene (reference sequence). Trimming shortened V by 10 bases and J by 2 bases, and 14 bases separated the two germline ends. The CDR3 protein is CATKRGIQETQYF. In DNA form, the CDR3 reads TGTGCCACCAAGAGGGGGATTCAAGAGACCCAGTACTTC.

V gene TRBV28 combines with J gene TRBJ1-2; 7 bases agree with TRBD1. Germline V CDR1 and CDR2: MDHEN, SYDVKM. The CDR3 is 15 amino acids. V lost 10 bases and J lost 1; bases outside the gene matches: 12. This chain's CDR3 is CATFDRARGNYGYTF. Here the CDR3 DNA reads TGTGCCACGTTCGACAGGGCGAGGGGTAACTATGGCTACACCTTC.

The chain is built from TRBV11-3 and TRBJ2-7; 14 bases match TRBD2. The CDR3 contains 17 residues. The germline CDR1 and CDR2 sequences are SGHNT and YENEEA. V trimming: 5 bases; J trimming: 5 bases; junction bases outside the gene matches: 11. The CDR3 DNA reads as TGTGCCAGCAGCCCACTCCCGGGACTAGCGGGAGTAGACGAGCAGTACTTC. Encoded protein: CASSPLPGLAGVDEQYF.

The chain uses TRBV5-1 and TRBJ2-7; 12 bases match TRBD1. The V gene's germline CDR1 is SGHRS and CDR2 YFSETQ. The CDR3 is made up of 17 amino acids. V lost 4 bases and J lost 5; bases outside the gene matches: 13. The CDR3 region is CASSRQTGTGGFNEQYF. Written as DNA, the CDR3 is TGCGCCAGCAGCCGGCAGACCGGGACAGGGGGCTTCAACGAGCAGTACTTC.

The V call is TRBV27, the J call TRBJ2-1; D uncertain. Trimming cost V 2 bases and J 2 bases, with 10 bases left between them. CDR1 and CDR2 (germline): MNHEY, SMNVEV (reference sequence). The CDR3 spans 15 residues. CDR3 DNA sequence: TGTGCCAGCAGTTTAAACGGGCCAACCTACAATGAGCAGTTCTTC. Its protein product is CASSLNGPTYNEQFF.

The rearrangement joins TRBV4-1 to TRBJ2-5, with a possible D match to TRBD2 (6 bases). V lost 1 base, J lost 0 bases, and 15 bases lay in between. CDR1 and CDR2 (germline): MGHRA, YSYEKL. The CDR3 sequence is 17 residues long. CDR3 bases: TGCGCCAGCAGCCAAGGACGGGAGAGTAGAAACCAAGAGACCCAGTACTTC. It specifies CASSQGRESRNQETQYF.

This chain links TRBV2 with TRBJ1-2; possible D gene TRBD1, 5 bases. The V and J ends lost 3 bases and 6 bases respectively, with 14 bases between them. The CDR3 is 14 amino acids. Germline V gives CDR1 SNHLY, CDR2 FYNNEI. CDR3 in DNA: TGTGCCAGCAGTGAGGGACGGGGTCCCCATGGCTACACCTTC. It encodes CASSEGRGPHGYTF.

This chain joins TRBV10-3 and TRBJ1-1; the D gene is possibly TRBD1 (6 bases). V lost 10 bases to trimming and J lost 4 bases, with 16 bases between them. The CDR3 totals 13 residues. Germline lookup yields CDR1 ENHRY and CDR2 SYGVKD. CDR3 coding DNA: TGTGCCAGTCAGGGGAGGCGGAGCACTGAAGCTTTCTTT. Its protein product is CASQGRRSTEAFF.

The chain uses TRBV9 and TRBJ2-1; perhaps D is TRBD1 or TRBD2 (5 bases each). The CDR3 is 17 amino acids. In germline, CDR1 is SGDLS, CDR2 YYNGEE. V lost 0 bases and J lost 4, with 17 bases in between. CDR3 sequence (DNA): TGTGCCAGCAGCGTAGTTGGGACCGGAGTGTCTTACAATGAGCAGTTCTTC. Its translation is CASSVVGTGVSYNEQFF. Combining the CDR3 with reference TRBV9 and TRBJ2-1 gives the whole variable domain DSGVTQTPKHLITATGQRVTLRCSPRSGDLSVYWYQQSLDQGLQFLIQYYNGEERAKGNILERFSAQQFPDLHSELNLSSLELGDSALYFCASSVVGTGVSYNEQFFGPGTRLTVL.

This chain connects TRBV19 to TRBJ2-5; the match to TRBD2 covers 7 bases. The CDR3 contains 14 residues. Germline lookup yields CDR1 LNHDA and CDR2 SQIVND (reference sequence). J gave up 1 base and V 1 base, and 0 bases lay outside the gene matches. The CDR3 reads CASSIGGGQETQYF. The CDR3 nucleotides read TGTGCCAGTAGTATAGGGGGGGGCCAAGAGACCCAGTACTTC.

This sequence joins TRBV5-1 and TRBJ2-7, with D perhaps assigned TRBD1 or TRBD2 (6 bases each). V lost 1 base, J lost 4 bases, and 21 bases lay in between. CDR3 size: 17 residues. Germline V lookup: CDR1 SGHRS, CDR2 YFSETQ. CDR3 nucleotides: TGCGCCAGCAGCTTGTGGGGACTGTCCGGACAGACATACGAGCAGTACTTC. It translates to CASSLWGLSGQTYEQYF.

This clone was found once. V gene TRBV5-3 combines with J gene TRBJ2-1; 14 positions agree with TRBD2. TRBV5-3 is treated as an ORF (open reading frame) with a function not yet certain. CDR3 length: 16 residues. With V trimmed by 1 base and J by 9 bases, 6 bases remained unmatched. CDR3 sequence: CARSLRRTSGRTEQFF. CDR3 sequence (DNA): TGTGCCAGAAGCTTGCGAAGGACTAGCGGGAGGACTGAGCAGTTCTTC.

The rearrangement joins TRBV6-1 to TRBJ2-5, with D unresolved. The V end lost 7 bases, the J end lost 4 bases, and 13 bases lay between the germline ends. The length of the CDR3 is 13 residues. Germline lookup yields CDR1 MNHNS and CDR2 SASEGT. The chain's CDR3 is CASNKNVGETQYF. For the CDR3, the DNA is TGTGCCAGCAATAAGAACGTTGGAGAGACCCAGTACTTC.

This clone was found a few times. J is TRBJ1-4 and V is TRBV7-6; D is possibly TRBD1 (6 bases). From germline, CDR1 is SGHVS and CDR2 FNYEAQ. V was clipped by 1 base and J by 8 bases, with 11 bases between them. The CDR3 has 14 amino acids. CDR3 region: CASSLVRGREKLFF. Here the CDR3 DNA reads TGTGCCAGCAGCTTAGTCAGGGGTCGGGAAAAACTGTTTTTT.

The chain couples TRBV27 to TRBJ2-3, with no clear D. Deletions cut 3 bases from V and 0 bases from J, with 10 bases between. This CDR3 comprises 15 residues. From germline, CDR1 is MNHEY and CDR2 SMNVEV (reference sequence). The CDR3 protein is CASSFWHRSTDTQYF. Here the CDR3 DNA reads TGTGCCAGCAGTTTCTGGCATCGCAGCACAGATACGCAGTATTTT.

This chain connects TRBV27 to TRBJ2-3, with unresolved D. Germline V gives CDR1 MNHEY, CDR2 SMNVEV (reference sequence). The CDR3 is 17 residues long. Trimming shortened V by 1 base and J by 0 bases, and 14 bases separated the two germline ends. CDR3 sequence: CASSLLTPKVSTDTQYF. The DNA for the CDR3 is TGTGCCAGCAGTTTATTGACCCCCAAGGTTAGCACAGATACGCAGTATTTT.

The chain couples TRBV5-4 to TRBJ2-3; a possible D gene is TRBD2 (6 bases). Trimming removed 0 bases at V and 0 bases at J, with 11 bases between. Germline-derived CDR1 and CDR2 are SGHNT and YYREEE (reference sequence). CDR3 size: 16 residues. The CDR3: CASSLEVAASTDTQYF. The CDR3 DNA reads TGTGCCAGCAGCTTGGAGGTAGCGGCTAGCACAGATACGCAGTATTTT.

The chain links TRBV4-3 to TRBJ2-1, with D possibly matching TRBD1 (5 bases). The CDR3 is 17 amino acids. With 2 bases removed from V and 4 bases from J, the gap between germline ends came to 18 bases. CDR1 is LGHNA and CDR2 is YSLEER in the germline V gene. CDR3 bases: TGCGCCAGCAGCCAACGTTATCTTACAGGACGGTACAATGAGCAGTTCTTC. Translating gives CASSQRYLTGRYNEQFF.

The gene calls are TRBV18 and TRBJ2-7; tentative D call: TRBD2 (6 bases). The CDR3 spans 15 residues. The germline V gene encodes CDR1 KGHSH and CDR2 LQKENI. V was shortened by 1 base and J by 5 bases, with 15 bases between the two germline ends. CDR3 sequence: CASSPQGTFGDEQYF. CDR3 DNA: TGTGCCAGCTCACCACAGGGGACTTTCGGGGACGAGCAGTACTTC.

The V and J genes are TRBV27 and TRBJ2-3, with D perhaps given as TRBD1 or TRBD2 (5 bases each). Germline-derived CDR1 and CDR2 are MNHEY and SMNVEV (reference sequence). The V end lost 5 bases, the J end lost 6 bases, and 18 bases lay between the germline ends. This CDR3 is 15 amino acids long. In DNA, the CDR3 is TGTGCCAGCAGTCCCGGACTTCTGGGACGGGATACGCAGTATTTT. This gives the protein CASSPGLLGRDTQYF.

Remarks on this clone: This specimen includes other DNA sequences encoding the same CDR3. The CDR3 region is CASSPGTSGRNEQFF. CDR3 in DNA: TGTGCCAGCAGCCCGGGGACTAGCGGACGCAATGAGCAGTTCTTC. This chain connects TRBV5-4 to TRBJ2-1; 11 positions agree with TRBD2. The CDR3 length is 15 residues. After removal of 4 bases from V and 6 bases from J, the junction contained 6 bases not matched to a gene. Germline assignment: CDR1 SGHNT and CDR2 YYREEE (reference sequence).

The chain employs TRBV5-4 and TRBJ2-7, with a weak D call TRBD1 (8 bases). Trimming took off 3 bases at V and 3 bases at J, with 13 bases between the two ends. CDR3 length: 14 amino acids. CDR1 and CDR2 from the germline V gene are SGHNT and YYREEE (reference sequence). For the CDR3, the DNA is TGTGCCAGCAGCTGGGGGGGACAGGACTACGAGCAGTACTTC. It is translated as CASSWGGQDYEQYF. Complete variable domain (other parts from reference TRBV5-4 and TRBJ2-7): ETGVTQSPTHLIKTRGQQVTLRCSSQSGHNTVSWYQQALGQGPQFIFQYYREEENGRGNFPPRFSGLQFPNYSSELNVNALELDDSALYLCASSWGGQDYEQYFGPGTRLTVT.

This clone was found once. The rearrangement uses TRBV19 and TRBJ2-3, with D perhaps being TRBD1 or TRBD2 (6 bases each). Trimming cost V 7 bases and J 1 base, with 18 bases left between them. The CDR3 sequence is 16 residues long. Per the germline V gene, CDR1 is LNHDA and CDR2 is SQIVND (reference sequence). Written as DNA, the CDR3 is TGTGCCAGTAAGGGGGGAGGACATGCTCGCACAGATACGCAGTATTTT. It yields the protein CASKGGGHARTDTQYF. Filled out from reference TRBV19 and TRBJ2-3, the complete variable domain reads DGGITQSPKYLFRKEGQNVTLSCEQNLNHDAMYWYRQDPGQGLRLIYYSQIVNDFQKGDIAEGYSVSREKKESFPLTVTSAQKNPTAFYLCASKGGGHARTDTQYFGPGTRLTVL.

The J gene is TRBJ2-5, the V gene TRBV28; unclear D gene. The CDR3 sequence is 11 residues long. Germline loops: CDR1 MDHEN, CDR2 SYDVKM. Trimming stripped 6 bases from V and 12 bases from J, with 14 bases between. CDR3 region: CASRRDRVEYF. Here the CDR3 DNA reads TGTGCCAGCAGGAGAGACCGGGTCGAGTACTTC.